The 19 T cell receptor beta chains reported below all come from one sample, sequenced in a study of identical twins. TCRdb independently ran MiXCR on the 5' RACE reads; one entry per CDR3 protein. The sample lists 400,000 to 550,000 distinct CDR3 sequences, roughly a fifth occurring once. The sample also formed part of further work on T cells expressing NK-cell markers.

The sequencing input was CD4+ T cells sorted from blood. The receptors derive from a woman younger than 30 in good health.

This clonotype has just a few counts. The chain couples TRBV10-3 to TRBJ2-7; D unresolved. CDR3 length equals 13 residues. Trimming cost V 6 bases and J 9 bases, with 18 bases left between them. Per the germline V gene, CDR1 is ENHRY and CDR2 is SYGVKD. CDR3 DNA sequence: TGTGCCATCAGCCCCGGTGGCCGGTGGGGGCAGTACTTC. Amino acids: CAISPGGRWGQYF.

The rearrangement uses TRBV20-1 and TRBJ2-3; D not certain. Germline CDR1 is DFQATT and CDR2 is SNEGSKA (reference sequence). This CDR3 is 14 amino acids long. V lost 2 bases, J lost 6 bases, and 15 bases lay in between. CDR3 in amino acids: CSARHTEPPDTQYF. In DNA, the CDR3 is TGCAGTGCTAGACACACCGAGCCGCCCGATACGCAGTATTTT.

The V call is TRBV7-3, the J call TRBJ2-3; 11 bases align to TRBD2. Per the germline V gene, CDR1 is SGHTA and CDR2 is FQGTGA. The V gene end was trimmed by 5 bases and the J gene end by 5 bases; junction bases not matched to a gene: 12. The CDR3 is 17 amino acids. CDR3 in DNA: TGTGCCAGCAGCCCAAGGGGTAGCGGGGGGGCCGAAGATACGCAGTATTTT. Protein: CASSPRGSGGAEDTQYF.

This clonotype has ten or more counts. The chain uses TRBV10-3 and TRBJ2-5; no reliable D call. Looked up from germline, CDR1 is ENHRY and CDR2 is SYGVKD. The CDR3 has 14 residues. Trimming pared 10 bases from V and 4 bases from J, leaving 19 bases between. CDR3 loop: CASMDPQVGETQYF. In DNA, the CDR3 is TGTGCCAGTATGGATCCCCAGGTCGGAGAGACCCAGTACTTC.

V gene TRBV18 combines with J gene TRBJ2-5, with 7 positions matching TRBD2. The CDR3 length is 13 residues. The germline V gene encodes CDR1 KGHSH and CDR2 LQKENI. Germline trimming cut 0 bases from V and 5 bases from J; bases unmatched to any gene: 0. The CDR3 loop reads CASSPPRGETQYF. The CDR3 coding sequence is TGTGCCAGCTCACCACCGCGGGGGGAGACCCAGTACTTC.

The V gene is TRBV20-1, the J gene TRBJ2-5; the match to TRBD1 covers 10 bases. The CDR3 has 13 residues. Germline assignment: CDR1 DFQATT and CDR2 SNEGSKA (reference sequence). V lost 5 bases to trimming and J lost 5 bases; unmatched junction nucleotides: 5. The CDR3 coding sequence is TGCAGTGCTTTGACAGGGGGCAAGGAGACCCAGTACTTC. This encodes CSALTGGKETQYF.

This clonotype has a handful of counts. The gene calls are TRBV18 and TRBJ2-1; D gene uncertain. V lost 6 bases and J lost 0, with 12 bases in between. Germline V lookup: CDR1 KGHSH, CDR2 LQKENI. CDR3 length: 15 amino acids. CDR3: CASSRSGFSYNEQFF. The CDR3 nucleotides read TGTGCCAGCTCTAGATCCGGCTTCTCCTACAATGAGCAGTTCTTC. The complete variable domain, with remaining parts taken from reference TRBV18 and TRBJ2-1, reads NAGVMQNPRHLVRRRGQEARLRCSPMKGHSHVYWYRQLPEEGLKFMVYLQKENIIDESGMPKERFSAEFPKEGPSILRIQQVVRGDSAAYFCASSRSGFSYNEQFFGPGTRLTVL.

This clonotype has only a few counts. V is TRBV6-6 and J is TRBJ1-2; D is undetermined. CDR1 and CDR2 from the germline V gene are MNHNY and SVGAGI (reference sequence). V lost 6 bases, J lost 2 bases, and 10 bases lay in between. The CDR3 is 13 amino acids. CDR3 sequence: CASRPGGNYGYTF. CDR3 coding DNA: TGTGCCAGCAGACCGGGCGGAAACTATGGCTACACCTTC.

The gene calls are TRBV29-1 and TRBJ1-2; weak D call: TRBD1 (5 bases). CDR3 length equals 11 residues. Germline CDR1 and CDR2: SQVTM and ANQGSEA. V lost 3 bases and J 7 bases, leaving 9 bases between the germline ends. CDR3: CSVEGLGGYTF. CDR3 DNA sequence: TGCAGCGTTGAGGGACTTGGTGGCTACACCTTC. Full variable domain (rest looked up from reference TRBV29-1 and TRBJ1-2): SAVISQKPSRDICQRGTSLTIQCQVDSQVTMMFWYRQQPGQSLTLIATANQGSEATYESGFVIDKFPISRPNLTFSTLTVSNMSPEDSSIYLCSVEGLGGYTFGSGTRLTVV.

This clonotype was observed once. The CDR3 sequence is CASSWGQGVLETQYF. The CDR3 coding sequence is TGTGCCAGCAGCTGGGGACAGGGCGTTTTGGAGACCCAGTACTTC. V and J are TRBV5-6 and TRBJ2-5; 9 bases are a match to TRBD1. In germline, CDR1 is SGHDT, CDR2 YYEEEE. The CDR3 is made up of 15 amino acids. V lost 3 bases, J lost 5 bases, and 8 bases stayed unmatched.

This clonotype has only a few counts. This CDR3 reads CASSGHDPTDTQYF. The CDR3 DNA reads as TGTGCCAGTTCCGGACACGACCCCACAGATACGCAGTATTTT. This chain connects TRBV6-2 or TRBV6-3 to TRBJ2-3; a weak D match, TRBD1 (5 bases). CDR3 length: 14 residues. The V end was cut by 9 bases, the J end by 2 bases, with 15 bases between. The germline V gene encodes CDR1 MNHEY and CDR2 SVGEGT.

This clonotype was detected ten times or more. V and J are TRBV12-3 or TRBV12-4 and TRBJ2-5; 7 nucleotides align to TRBD1. The CDR3 totals 13 residues. Trimming took 7 bases from V and 7 from J; bases not matched to a gene: 9. The CDR3 coding sequence is TGTGCCAGCACCTTGACAGGGAAGGGGACCCAGTACTTC. It yields the protein CASTLTGKGTQYF.

This clonotype was counted only a few times. The genes are TRBV12-3 or TRBV12-4 and TRBJ2-7, with D perhaps assigned TRBD1 or TRBD2 (5 bases each). The CDR3 is made up of 17 amino acids. V was clipped by 2 bases and J by 0 bases, with 17 bases between them. The CDR3 protein is CASSLRGGQGSSYEQYF. Written as DNA, the CDR3 is TGTGCCAGCAGTTTAAGAGGCGGGCAGGGCAGCTCCTACGAGCAGTACTTC.

This clonotype was found a few times. This chain links TRBV5-1 with TRBJ1-6, with 7 bases fitting TRBD1. This CDR3 has 13 amino acids. Germline loops: CDR1 SGHRS, CDR2 YFSETQ. Germline trimming cut 9 bases from V and 7 bases from J; bases unmatched to any gene: 7. CDR3 in amino acids: CATRQGLNSPLHF. The CDR3, as DNA: TGCGCCACTAGACAGGGCCTAAATTCACCCCTCCACTTT.

This clonotype was detected once. V and J are TRBV7-2 and TRBJ2-5, with D possibly called TRBD1 or TRBD2 (5 bases each). V shed 6 bases and J shed 4 bases, with 12 bases lying between them. CDR1 and CDR2 (germline): SGHTA, FQGNSA. The CDR3 length is 13 residues. Here the CDR3 reads CASRGRGAETQYF. In DNA, the CDR3 is TGTGCCAGCAGGGGACGTGGGGCAGAGACCCAGTACTTC.

The V and J genes are TRBV4-3 and TRBJ2-2; D not resolved. V lost 5 bases to trimming and J lost 6 bases, with 10 bases between them. Germline loops: CDR1 LGHNA, CDR2 YSLEER. The CDR3 length is 13 residues. As DNA, the CDR3 is TGCGCCAGCAGCGCTATCTCCGCCGGGGAGCTGTTTTTT. Translation: CASSAISAGELFF.

J is TRBJ2-3 and V is TRBV5-1; D gene uncertain. The V end was cut by 4 bases, the J end by 4 bases, with 7 bases between. CDR3 length: 12 residues. Germline V CDR1 and CDR2: SGHRS, YFSETQ. Written as DNA, the CDR3 is TGCGCCAGCAGCCGGCCCCCAGATACGCAGTATTTT. Protein sequence: CASSRPPDTQYF.

The chain links TRBV12-2 to TRBJ2-7; the table names TRBD1, a call not compared with the DNA. TRBV12-2 is a known pseudogene. CDR3 length: 16 residues. CDR3 residues: CASRLLRQGRTYEQYF. The CDR3 DNA is TGTGCAAGTCGCTTACTCAGACAGGGTAGGACCTACGAGCAGTACTTC.

CDR3 residues: CASSLVSMTDTQYF. DNA for the CDR3: TGTGCCAGCAGCTTAGTATCTATGACAGATACGCAGTATTTT. This sequence joins TRBV11-2 and TRBJ2-3; D not certain. Trimming cost V 1 base and J 3 bases, with 8 bases left between them. Germline values: CDR1 SGHAT, CDR2 FQNNGV. The CDR3 consists of 14 residues.